This TCR beta chain originates from a study of cytomegalovirus exposure and HLA in healthy donors. Background on the study: Of all 400 or so donors who were genotyped, roughly 81% belonged to the Caucasian-associated ancestry cluster.

Study-wide results and caveats: Presence/absence analyses rested on an assumption that sequencing depth was roughly uniform across donors.

This clone was seen more than once but under ten times. Its antigen is as yet unknown. A multiplex PCR was run with 60 Vbeta primers and 13 Jbeta primers. Only in-frame clones appear in the TCRdb table, and some are missing; sequencing was by immunoSEQ multiplex PCR. The repertoire holds about 180,000 clones, about 79% seen once, with around 1.5% in the top ten. The CDR3 covers 13 residues. CDR1 is SGHAT, CDR2 FQDESV, per germline (reference sequence). The ends were cut back, 5 bases at V and 6 bases at J, with 13 bases in the middle. The rearrangement links TRBV11-1 to TRBJ1-2; a possible D gene is TRBD1 (6 bases). The sample taken for sequencing was PBMCs. This receptor was obtained from a man between 18 and 35 years old in good health and CMV-seronegative. CDR3 bases: TGTGCCAGCAGCGTACAGGGAGGGGATGGCTACACCTTC. Amino acids: CASSVQGGDGYTF.